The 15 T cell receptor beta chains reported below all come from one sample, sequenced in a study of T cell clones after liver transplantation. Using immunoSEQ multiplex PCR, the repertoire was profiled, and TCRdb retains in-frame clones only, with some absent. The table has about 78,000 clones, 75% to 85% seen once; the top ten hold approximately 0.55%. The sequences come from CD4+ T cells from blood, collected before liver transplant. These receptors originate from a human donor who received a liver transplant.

CDR3 in amino acids: CASSFRGGETQYF. The DNA for the CDR3 is TGTGCCAGCAGCTTTAGGGGGGGAGAGACCCAGTACTTC. This chain connects TRBV5-4 to TRBJ2-5; TRBD2 is a possible D gene (7 bases). The germline V gene has CDR1 SGHNT and CDR2 YYREEE (reference sequence). V shed 2 bases and J shed 4 bases, with 9 bases lying between them. The CDR3 length is 13 residues.

CDR3 nucleotides: TGTGCCAGCAGCTTGGCCGGTGGAGGCAGCTACGAGCAGTACTTC. It yields the protein CASSLAGGGSYEQYF. The rearrangement uses TRBV5-6 and TRBJ2-7, with D perhaps TRBD2 (5 bases). CDR1 and CDR2 from the germline V gene are SGHDT and YYEEEE. The CDR3 covers 15 residues. V was clipped by 0 bases and J by 3 bases, with 13 bases between them. Full variable domain (outside the CDR3, taken from reference TRBV5-6 and TRBJ2-7): DAGVTQSPTHLIKTRGQQVTLRCSPKSGHDTVSWYQQALGQGPQFIFQYYEEEERQRGNFPDRFSGHQFPNYSSELNVNALLLGDSALYLCASSLAGGGSYEQYFGPGTRLTVT.

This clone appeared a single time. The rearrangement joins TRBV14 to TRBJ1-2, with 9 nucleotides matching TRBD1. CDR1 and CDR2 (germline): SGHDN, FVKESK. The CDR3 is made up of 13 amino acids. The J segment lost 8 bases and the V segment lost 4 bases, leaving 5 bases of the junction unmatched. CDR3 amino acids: CASSPQTGGGYTF. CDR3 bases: TGTGCCAGCAGCCCCCAGACAGGGGGAGGCTACACCTTC.

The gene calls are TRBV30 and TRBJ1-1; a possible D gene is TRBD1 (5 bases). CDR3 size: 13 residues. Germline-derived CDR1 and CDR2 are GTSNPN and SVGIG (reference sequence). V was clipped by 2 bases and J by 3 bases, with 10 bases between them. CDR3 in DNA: TGTGCCTGGAGTTCAGAGGGGTACACTGAAGCTTTCTTT. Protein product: CAWSSEGYTEAFF.

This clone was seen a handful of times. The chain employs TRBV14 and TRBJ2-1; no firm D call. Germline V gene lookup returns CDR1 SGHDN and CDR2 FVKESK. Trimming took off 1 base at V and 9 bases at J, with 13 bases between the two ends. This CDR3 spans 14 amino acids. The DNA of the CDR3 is TGTGCCAGCAGCCAAGTGCGAGCCGTAGGTGAGCAGTTCTTC. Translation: CASSQVRAVGEQFF.

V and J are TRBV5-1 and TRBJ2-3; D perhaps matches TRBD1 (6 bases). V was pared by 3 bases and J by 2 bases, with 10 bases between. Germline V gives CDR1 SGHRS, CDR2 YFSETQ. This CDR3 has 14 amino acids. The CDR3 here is CASSSDRNTDTQYF. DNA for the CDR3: TGCGCCAGCAGCTCGGACAGAAACACAGATACGCAGTATTTT.

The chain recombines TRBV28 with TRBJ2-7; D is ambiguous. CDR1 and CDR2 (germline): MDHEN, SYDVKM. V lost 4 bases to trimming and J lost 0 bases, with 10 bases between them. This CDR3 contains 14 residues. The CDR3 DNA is TGTGCCAGCAGTTCCCCTATGGCCTCCTACGAGCAGTACTTC. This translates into CASSSPMASYEQYF.

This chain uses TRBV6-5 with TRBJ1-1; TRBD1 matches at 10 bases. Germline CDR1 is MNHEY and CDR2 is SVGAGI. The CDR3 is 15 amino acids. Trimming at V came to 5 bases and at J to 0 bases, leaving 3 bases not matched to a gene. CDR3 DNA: TGTGCCAGCAGTAGACAGGGGGCCATGAACACTGAAGCTTTCTTT. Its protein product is CASSRQGAMNTEAFF.

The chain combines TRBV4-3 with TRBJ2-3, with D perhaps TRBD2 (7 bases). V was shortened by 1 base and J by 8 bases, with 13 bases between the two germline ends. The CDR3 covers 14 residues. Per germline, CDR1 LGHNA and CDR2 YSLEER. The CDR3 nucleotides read TGCGCCAGCAGCCAAGTTGGGGGCGGGAGTACGCAGTATTTT. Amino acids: CASSQVGGGSTQYF.

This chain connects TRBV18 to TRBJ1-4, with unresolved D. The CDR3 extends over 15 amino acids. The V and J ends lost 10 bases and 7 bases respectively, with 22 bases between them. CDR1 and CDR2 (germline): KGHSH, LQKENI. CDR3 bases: TGTGCCACCCGGCGGGGTGAGGGTACGGTTGAAAAACTGTTTTTT. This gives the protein CATRRGEGTVEKLFF.

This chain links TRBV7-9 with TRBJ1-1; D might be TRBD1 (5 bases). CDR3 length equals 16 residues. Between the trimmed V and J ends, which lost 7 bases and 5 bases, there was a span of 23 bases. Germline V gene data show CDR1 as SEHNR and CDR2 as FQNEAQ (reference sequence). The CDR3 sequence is CASTTRSGGRETEAFF. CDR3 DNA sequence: TGTGCCAGCACCACAAGGTCGGGGGGGAGAGAAACTGAAGCTTTCTTT.

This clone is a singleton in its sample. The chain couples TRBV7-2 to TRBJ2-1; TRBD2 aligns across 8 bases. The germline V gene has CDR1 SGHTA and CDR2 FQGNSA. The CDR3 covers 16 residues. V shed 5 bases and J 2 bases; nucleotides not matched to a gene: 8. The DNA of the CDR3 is TGTGCCAGCAGCCTTGCTAGCGGGCCTACCTACAATGAGCAGTTCTTC. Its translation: CASSLASGPTYNEQFF.

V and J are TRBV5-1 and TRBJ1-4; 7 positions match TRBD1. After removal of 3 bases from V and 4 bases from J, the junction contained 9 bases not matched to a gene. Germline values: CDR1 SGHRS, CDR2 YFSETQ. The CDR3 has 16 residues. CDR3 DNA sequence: TGCGCCAGCAGCTCCCTTCCGACAGGGAGTAATGAAAAACTGTTTTTT. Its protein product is CASSSLPTGSNEKLFF. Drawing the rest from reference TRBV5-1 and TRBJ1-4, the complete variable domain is KAGVTQTPRYLIKTRGQQVTLSCSPISGHRSVSWYQQTPGQGLQFLFEYFSETQRNKGNFPGRFSGRQFSNSRSEMNVSTLELGDSALYLCASSSLPTGSNEKLFFGSGTQLSVL.

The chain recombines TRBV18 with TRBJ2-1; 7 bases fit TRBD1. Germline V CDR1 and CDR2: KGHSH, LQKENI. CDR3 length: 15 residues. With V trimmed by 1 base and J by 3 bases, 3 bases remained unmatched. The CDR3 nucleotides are TGTGCCAGCTCACCACTTGGACAGGACTACAATGAGCAGTTCTTC. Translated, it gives CASSPLGQDYNEQFF.

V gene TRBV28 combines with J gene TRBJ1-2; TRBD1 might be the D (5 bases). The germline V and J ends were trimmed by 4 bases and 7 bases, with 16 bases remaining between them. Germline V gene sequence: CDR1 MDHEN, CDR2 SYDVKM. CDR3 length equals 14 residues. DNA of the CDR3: TGTGCCAGCAGTTCCCTAATGAGGGGCCGTGGCTACACCTTC. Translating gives CASSSLMRGRGYTF.